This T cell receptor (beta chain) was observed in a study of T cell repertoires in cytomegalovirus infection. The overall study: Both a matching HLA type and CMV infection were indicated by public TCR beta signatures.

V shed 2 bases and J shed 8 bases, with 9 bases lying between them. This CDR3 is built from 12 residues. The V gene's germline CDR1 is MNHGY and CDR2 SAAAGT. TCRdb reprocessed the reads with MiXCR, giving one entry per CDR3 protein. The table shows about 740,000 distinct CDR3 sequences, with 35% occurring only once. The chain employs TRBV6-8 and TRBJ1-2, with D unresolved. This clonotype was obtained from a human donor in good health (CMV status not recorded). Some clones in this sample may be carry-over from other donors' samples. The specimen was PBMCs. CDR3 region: CASSYGPYGYTF. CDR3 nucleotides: TGTGCCAGCAGTTACGGGCCTTACGGCTACACCTTC.